This T cell receptor (beta chain) was found in a study of identical twins. TCRdb redid the calling of the 5' RACE reads with MiXCR, one entry per CDR3 protein. The sample lists about 730,000 distinct CDR3 sequences; approximately 21% were seen once. In germline, CDR1 is DFQATT, CDR2 SNEGSKA (reference sequence). The CDR3 has 14 amino acids. V shed 2 bases and J shed 5 bases, with 15 bases lying between them. These same records also appear under a second study, on T cells expressing NK-cell markers.

The chain couples TRBV20-1 to TRBJ1-2; D is possibly TRBD1 (5 bases). What was sequenced was PBMCs. The TCR comes from a woman aged 18-29 years in good health. The CDR3 region is CSARWGTAGYGYTF. CDR3 DNA: TGCAGTGCTAGATGGGGGACCGCCGGGTATGGCTACACCTTC.